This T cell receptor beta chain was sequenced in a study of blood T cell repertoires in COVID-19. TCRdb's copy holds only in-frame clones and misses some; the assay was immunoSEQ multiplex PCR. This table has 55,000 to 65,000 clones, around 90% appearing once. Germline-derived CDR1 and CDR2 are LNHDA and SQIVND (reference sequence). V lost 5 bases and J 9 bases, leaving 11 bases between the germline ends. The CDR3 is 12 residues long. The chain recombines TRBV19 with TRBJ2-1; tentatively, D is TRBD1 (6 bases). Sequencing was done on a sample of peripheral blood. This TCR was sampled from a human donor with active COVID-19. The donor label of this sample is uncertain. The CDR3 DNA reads TGTGCCAGTAGTCCCGAGGGGGTTGAGCAGTTCTTC. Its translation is CASSPEGVEQFF.